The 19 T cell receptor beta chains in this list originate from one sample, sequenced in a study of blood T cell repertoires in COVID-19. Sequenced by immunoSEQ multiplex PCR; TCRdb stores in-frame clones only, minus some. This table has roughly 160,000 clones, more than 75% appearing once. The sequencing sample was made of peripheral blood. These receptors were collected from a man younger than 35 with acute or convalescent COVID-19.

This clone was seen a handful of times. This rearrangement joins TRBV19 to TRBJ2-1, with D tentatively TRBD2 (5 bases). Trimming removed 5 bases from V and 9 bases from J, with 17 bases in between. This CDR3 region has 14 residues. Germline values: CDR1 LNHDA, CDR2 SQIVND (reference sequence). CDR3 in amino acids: CASSGGLSIGEQFF. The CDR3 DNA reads TGTGCCAGTAGTGGAGGTTTGAGCATTGGTGAGCAGTTCTTC.

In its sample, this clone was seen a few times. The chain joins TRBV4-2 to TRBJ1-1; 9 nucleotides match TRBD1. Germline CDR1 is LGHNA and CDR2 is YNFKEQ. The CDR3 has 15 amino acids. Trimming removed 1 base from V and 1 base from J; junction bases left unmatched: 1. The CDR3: CASSQGGQGNTEAFF. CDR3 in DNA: TGTGCCAGCAGCCAAGGGGGACAGGGGAACACTGAAGCTTTCTTT.

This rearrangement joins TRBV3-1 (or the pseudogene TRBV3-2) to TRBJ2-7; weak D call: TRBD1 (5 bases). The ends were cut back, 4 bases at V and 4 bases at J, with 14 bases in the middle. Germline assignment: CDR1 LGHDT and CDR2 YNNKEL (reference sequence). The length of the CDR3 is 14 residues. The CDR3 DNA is TGTGCCAGCAGCCGGATGACAGCTCTTTACGAGCAGTACTTC. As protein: CASSRMTALYEQYF.

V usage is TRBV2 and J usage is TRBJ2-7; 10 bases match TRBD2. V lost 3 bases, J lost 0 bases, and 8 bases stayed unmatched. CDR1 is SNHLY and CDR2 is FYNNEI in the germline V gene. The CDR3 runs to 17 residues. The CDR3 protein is CASSDPPGLAVSYEQYF. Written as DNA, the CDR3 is TGTGCCAGCAGTGACCCTCCAGGACTAGCGGTCTCCTACGAGCAGTACTTC.

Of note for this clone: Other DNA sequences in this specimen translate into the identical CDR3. The CDR3 DNA reads TGTGCCAGCAGCCAACCTACTGGGGCCAACGTCCTGACTTTC. Protein product: CASSQPTGANVLTF. V gene TRBV3-1 (or the pseudogene TRBV3-2) combines with J gene TRBJ2-6; D remains ambiguous. Germline-derived CDR1 and CDR2 are LGHDT and YNNKEL (reference sequence). The CDR3 sequence is 14 residues long. The ends were cut back, 2 bases at V and 2 bases at J, with 4 bases in the middle.

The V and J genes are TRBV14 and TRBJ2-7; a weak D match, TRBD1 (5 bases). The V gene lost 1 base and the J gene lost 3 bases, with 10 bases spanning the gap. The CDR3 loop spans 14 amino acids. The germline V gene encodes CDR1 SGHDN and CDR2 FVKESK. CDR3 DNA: TGTGCCAGCAGCCAAGTGAGACAGAACTACGAGCAGTACTTC. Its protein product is CASSQVRQNYEQYF.

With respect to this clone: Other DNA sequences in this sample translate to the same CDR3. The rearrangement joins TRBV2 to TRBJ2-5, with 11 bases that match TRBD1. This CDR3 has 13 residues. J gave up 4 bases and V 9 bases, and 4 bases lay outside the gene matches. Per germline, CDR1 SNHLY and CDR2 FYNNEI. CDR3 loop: CASSGTGGETQYF. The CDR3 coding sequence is TGTGCCAGTTCCGGGACAGGGGGAGAGACCCAGTACTTC.

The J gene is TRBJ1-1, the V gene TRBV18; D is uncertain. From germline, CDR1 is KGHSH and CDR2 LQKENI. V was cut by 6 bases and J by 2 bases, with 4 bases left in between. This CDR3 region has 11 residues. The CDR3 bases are TGTGCCAGCTCTAGAAACACTGAAGCTTTCTTT. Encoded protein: CASSRNTEAFF.

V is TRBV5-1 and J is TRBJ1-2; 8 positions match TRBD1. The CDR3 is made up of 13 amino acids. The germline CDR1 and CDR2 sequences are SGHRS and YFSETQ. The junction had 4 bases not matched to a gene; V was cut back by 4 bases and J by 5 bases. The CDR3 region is CASSPGQGYGYTF. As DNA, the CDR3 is TGCGCCAGCAGCCCCGGACAGGGTTATGGCTACACCTTC.

CDR3 in amino acids: CASGLLGANGEAFF. CDR3 in DNA: TGTGCTAGTGGCCTCCTTGGGGCAAATGGTGAAGCTTTCTTT. The rearrangement joins TRBV12-5 to TRBJ1-1, with D perhaps matching TRBD1 (5 bases). Trimming cost V 6 bases and J 7 bases, with 18 bases left between them. The CDR3 totals 14 residues. Germline loops: CDR1 LGHNT, CDR2 FRNRAP.

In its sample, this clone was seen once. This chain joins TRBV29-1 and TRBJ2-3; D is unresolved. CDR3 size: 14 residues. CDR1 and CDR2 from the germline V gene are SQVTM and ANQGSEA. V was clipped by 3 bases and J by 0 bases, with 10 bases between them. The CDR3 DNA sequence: TGCAGCGTTGATCCCGGGTATAGCACAGATACGCAGTATTTT. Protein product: CSVDPGYSTDTQYF.

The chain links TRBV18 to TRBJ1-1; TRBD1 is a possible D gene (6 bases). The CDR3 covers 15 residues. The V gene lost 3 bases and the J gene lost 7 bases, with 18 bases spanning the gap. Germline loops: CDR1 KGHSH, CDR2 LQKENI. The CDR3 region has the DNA TGTGCCAGCTCACCCCAAACGCTACGGACAGTTGAAGCTTTCTTT. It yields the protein CASSPQTLRTVEAFF.

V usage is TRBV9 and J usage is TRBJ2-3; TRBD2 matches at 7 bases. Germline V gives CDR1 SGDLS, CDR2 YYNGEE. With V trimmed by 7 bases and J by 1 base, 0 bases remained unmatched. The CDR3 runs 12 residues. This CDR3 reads CASGGGTDTQYF. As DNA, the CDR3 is TGTGCCAGCGGGGGGGGCACAGATACGCAGTATTTT.

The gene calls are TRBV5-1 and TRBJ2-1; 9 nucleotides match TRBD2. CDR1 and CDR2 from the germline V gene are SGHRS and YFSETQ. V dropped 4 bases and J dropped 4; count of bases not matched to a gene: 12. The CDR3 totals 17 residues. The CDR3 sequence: CASSRGITSGPYNEQFF. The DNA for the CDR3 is TGCGCCAGCAGCAGAGGAATTACTAGCGGGCCTTACAATGAGCAGTTCTTC.

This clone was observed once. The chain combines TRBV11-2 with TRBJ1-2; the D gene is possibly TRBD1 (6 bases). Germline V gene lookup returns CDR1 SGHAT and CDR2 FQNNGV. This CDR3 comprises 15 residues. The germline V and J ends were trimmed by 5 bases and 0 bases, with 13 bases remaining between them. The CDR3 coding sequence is TGTGCCAGCAGCCCTACAGGGAGTCCTAACTATGGCTACACCTTC. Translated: CASSPTGSPNYGYTF.

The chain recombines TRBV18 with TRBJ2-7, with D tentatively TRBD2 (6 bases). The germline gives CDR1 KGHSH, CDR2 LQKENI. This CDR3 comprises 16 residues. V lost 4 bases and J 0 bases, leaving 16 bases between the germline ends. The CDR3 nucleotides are TGTGCCAGCTCACTCGGATTTGCCGGGAGCTCCTACGAGCAGTACTTC. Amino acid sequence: CASSLGFAGSSYEQYF. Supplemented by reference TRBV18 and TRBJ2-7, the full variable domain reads NAGVMQNPRHLVRRRGQEARLRCSPMKGHSHVYWYRQLPEEGLKFMVYLQKENIIDESGMPKERFSAEFPKEGPSILRIQQVVRGDSAAYFCASSLGFAGSSYEQYFGPGTRLTVT.

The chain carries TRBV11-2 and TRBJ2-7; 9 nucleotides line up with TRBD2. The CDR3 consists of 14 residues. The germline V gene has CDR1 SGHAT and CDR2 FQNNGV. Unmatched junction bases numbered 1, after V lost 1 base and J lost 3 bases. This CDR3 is CASSLASGDYEQYF. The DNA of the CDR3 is TGTGCCAGCAGCTTAGCTAGCGGGGACTACGAGCAGTACTTC. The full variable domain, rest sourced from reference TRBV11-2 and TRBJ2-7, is EAGVAQSPRYKIIEKRQSVAFWCNPISGHATLYWYQQILGQGPKLLIQFQNNGVVDDSQLPKDRFSAERLKGVDSTLKIQPAKLEDSAVYLCASSLASGDYEQYFGPGTRLTVT.

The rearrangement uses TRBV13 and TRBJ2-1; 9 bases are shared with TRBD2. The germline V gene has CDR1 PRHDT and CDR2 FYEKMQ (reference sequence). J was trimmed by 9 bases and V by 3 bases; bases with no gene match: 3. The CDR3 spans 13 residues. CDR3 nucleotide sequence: TGTGCCAGCAGCTTTTCGCGGGAGGGTGAGCAGTTCTTC. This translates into CASSFSREGEQFF.

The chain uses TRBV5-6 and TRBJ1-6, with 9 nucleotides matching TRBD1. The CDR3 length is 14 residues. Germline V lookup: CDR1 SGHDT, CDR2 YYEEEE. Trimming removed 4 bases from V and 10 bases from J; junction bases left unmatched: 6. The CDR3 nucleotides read TGTGCCAGCAGCCGGGACAGGGTCCGATCACCCCTCCACTTT. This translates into CASSRDRVRSPLHF. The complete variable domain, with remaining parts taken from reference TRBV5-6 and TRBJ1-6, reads DAGVTQSPTHLIKTRGQQVTLRCSPKSGHDTVSWYQQALGQGPQFIFQYYEEEERQRGNFPDRFSGHQFPNYSSELNVNALLLGDSALYLCASSRDRVRSPLHFGNGTRLTVT.